This TCR beta chain was retrieved from a study of blood T cell repertoires in COVID-19. Study in general: The samples span acute and convalescent COVID-19 from the United States, Italy and Spain.

Some clones are missing from TCRdb's copy, which holds only in-frame ones; the method was immunoSEQ multiplex PCR. The table lists just over 350,000 clones, roughly 87% of them singletons, with approximately 3.1% in the top ten. Germline loops: CDR1 SGDLS, CDR2 YYNGEE. The CDR3 runs 14 residues. Trimming shortened V by 1 base and J by 0 bases, and 6 bases separated the two germline ends. Sequenced: PBMCs or T cells enriched from blood (not recorded which). This receptor was taken from a woman in her 30s who had recovered from COVID-19. The rearrangement uses TRBV9 and TRBJ2-3; TRBD1 might be the D (5 bases). DNA for the CDR3: TGTGCCAGCAGCGTACGACAGAGCACAGATACGCAGTATTTT. Encoded protein: CASSVRQSTDTQYF.